This is a list of T cell receptor beta chains from one sample in a study of T cells in Graves' hyperthyroidism and ophthalmopathy. In TCRdb, the multiplex PCR reads were re-called with MiXCR into one record per CDR3 protein. Of approximately 410,000 distinct CDR3 sequences in the sample, approximately 13% were seen once. The sequenced material came from blood. The receptors originated from a woman aged 18 to 35 with Graves' hyperthyroidism. Both conserved end residues are part of each CDR3. D genes are given only for firm matches. Clone size is not always given. Where it is, it says once, few, many or a class for expanded clones.

. | . | TRBJ1-1 | TRBV27 | TGTGCCAGCAGTTTTGGAAGACTAGCTGAAGCTTTCTTT | CASSFGRLAEAFF
. | . | TRBJ1-6 | TRBV6-1 | TGTGCCGGCCAGCGTCAAGATAATTCACCCCTCCACTTT | CAGQRQDNSPLHF
many | TRBD2 | TRBJ2-1 | TRBV20-1 | TGCAGTGCCCGCGGGACTAGCTGGGACAATGAGCAGTTCTTC | CSARGTSWDNEQFF
few | TRBD2 | TRBJ2-3 | TRBV6-1 | TGTGCCAGCAGTTATCTGACCGGGACTAGCGGGACAGATACGCAGTGTTTT | CASSYLTGTSGTDTQCF
many | . | TRBJ2-1 | TRBV19 | TGTGCCAGTAGTGGACAGTTATACAATGAGCAGTTCTTC | CASSGQLYNEQFF
many | . | TRBJ2-5 | TRBV12-3/TRBV12-4 | TGTGCCAGCTCAATAGCGGTTAAACAAGAGACCCAGTACTTC | CASSIAVKQETQYF
. | TRBD1 | TRBJ2-1 | TRBV20-1 | TGCAGTGCTAGTGCGGACAGGGGGCTTAATGAGCAGTTCTTC | CSASADRGLNEQFF
many | . | TRBJ1-1 | TRBV5-6 | TGTGCCAGCAGCTTGGTTGGCACACCCCGAATGAACACTGAAGCTTTCTTT | CASSLVGTPRMNTEAFF
few | . | TRBJ2-1 | TRBV19 | TGTGCCAGTAGCCTTTACTCCAAGGGCAATGAGCAGTTCTTC | CASSLYSKGNEQFF
many | . | TRBJ1-2 | TRBV6-2/TRBV6-3 | TGTGCCAGCAGTTACTCAAGAGGACCCTATGGCTACACCTTC | CASSYSRGPYGYTF
few | . | TRBJ1-3 | TRBV24-1 | TGTGCCACCAGTGGACTCGGAAACACCATATATTTT | CATSGLGNTIYF
many | . | TRBJ2-7 | TRBV7-3 | TGTGCCAGCAGCTCGGGCAGGCCGCAACCAGGGCAGTACTTC | CASSSGRPQPGQYF
many | . | TRBJ1-1 | TRBV10-3 | TGTGCCATCAAGTCGACAGTGTTGAGCACTGAAGCTTTCTTT | CAIKSTVLSTEAFF
. | . | TRBJ1-5 | TRBV29-1 | TGCAGCGTGGGGGCCGCTAATCAGCCCCAGCATTTT | CSVGAANQPQHF
. | TRBD2 | TRBJ2-7 | TRBV20-1 | TGCAGTGCACTGGGACTAGCGGGAATCAGCTCCTACGAGCAGTACTTC | CSALGLAGISSYEQYF
. | . | TRBJ2-3 | TRBV6-1 | TGTGCCAGCAGTGACCTAGTCACAGATACGCAGTATTTT | CASSDLVTDTQYF
few | . | TRBJ2-3 | TRBV19 | TGTGCCAGTAGTACGGAGGGGATGGCTACGCAGTATTTT | CASSTEGMATQYF
many | . | TRBJ2-2 | TRBV6-4 | TGTGCCAGCAGTGACTCGGGTGACTCGAACACCGGGGAGCTGTTTTTT | CASSDSGDSNTGELFF
many | . | TRBJ2-1 | TRBV6-2/TRBV6-3 | TGTGCCAGCAGTTACTCGCTTCTAGCCAATGAGCAGTTCTTC | CASSYSLLANEQFF
many | TRBD2 | TRBJ2-7 | TRBV5-6 | TGTGCCAGCAGCCTAGGACTAGCGCGGGAGCAGTACTTC | CASSLGLAREQYF
. | TRBD1 | TRBJ1-2 | TRBV7-9 | TGTGCCAGCAGCTCACCGGACAGGCATATCTATGGCTACACCTTC | CASSSPDRHIYGYTF
many | TRBD1 | TRBJ2-5 | TRBV2 | TGTGCCAGCAGTGCCGGACAGGGGGGACGGGTGGCCAAGACCCAGTACTTC | CASSAGQGGRVAKTQYF
. | TRBD2 | TRBJ2-7 | TRBV14 | TGTGCCAGCAGCCTGATTGGGGGGAGGGGACTAGCGGGAGGCCACAGCTCCTACGAGCAGTACTTC | CASSLIGGRGLAGGHSSYEQYF
many | . | TRBJ1-2 | TRBV19 | TGTGCCAGTAGTATACGGCCCGAGAAATCTAACTATGGCTACACCTTC | CASSIRPEKSNYGYTF
many | TRBD2 | TRBJ2-1 | TRBV27 | TGTGCCAGCAGTTTATCGTTCGGGAGGGCCCGGTCCTACAATGAGCAGTTCTTC | CASSLSFGRARSYNEQFF
. | . | TRBJ2-7 | TRBV7-9 | TGTGCCGGGAGATTCGCCTACGAGCAGTACTTC | CAGRFAYEQYF
many | . | TRBJ1-6 | TRBV12-3/TRBV12-4 | TGTGCCAGTTGGGGGGGATACTCACCCCTCCACTTT | CASWGGYSPLHF
few | . | TRBJ1-5 | TRBV6-1 | TGTGCCAGCAGTGATTCGCCGGGAGGGGGCAATCAGCCCCAGCATTTT | CASSDSPGGGNQPQHF
many | . | TRBJ2-7 | TRBV11-2 | TGTGCCAGCAGCTTAGAGCCCATTTCCTACGAGCAGTACTTC | CASSLEPISYEQYF
few | TRBD1 | TRBJ1-3 | TRBV11-2 | TGTGCCAGCAGATACGGACAGGGGGGACTGTGGGGAAACACCATATATTTT | CASRYGQGGLWGNTIYF
. | TRBD2 | TRBJ2-7 | TRBV20-1 | TGCAGTGCTAGTCGGCTAGCGGGAATGTACGAGCAGTACTTC | CSASRLAGMYEQYF
many | . | TRBJ2-1 | TRBV20-1 | TGCAGACCGGACTACCCGAACAATGAGCAGTTCTTC | CRPDYPNNEQFF
many | TRBD1 | TRBJ2-7 | TRBV7-2 | TGTGCCAGCAGCTTAGCCCGAGGACAGGGAGCCGAGCAGTACTTC | CASSLARGQGAEQYF
many | . | TRBJ2-7 | TRBV7-8 | TGTGCCAGCAGCTTCTCTCAGGACGGGTACGAGCAGTACTTC | CASSFSQDGYEQYF
many | TRBD2 | TRBJ2-7 | TRBV30 | TGTGCCTATTCCGGGACTAGCGGGATCCACGAGCAGTACTTC | CAYSGTSGIHEQYF
many | TRBD2 | TRBJ2-5 | TRBV20-1 | TGCAGTGCTAGAGTAGCGGGAGGACAAGAGACCCAGTACTTC | CSARVAGGQETQYF
many | . | TRBJ1-1 | TRBV12-3/TRBV12-4 | TGTGCCAGCAGCCTATCCCGGGGGGGTATGGCTTTCTTT | CASSLSRGGMAFF
few | . | TRBJ2-2 | TRBV7-8 | TGTGCCAGCAGCTTAAATTATTGGACAGCCGCGAACACCGGGGAGCTGTTTTTT | CASSLNYWTAANTGELFF
. | TRBD1 | TRBJ1-2 | TRBV27 | TGTGCCAGCAGTTTCCGAGGGACAGGGGGGTATGGCTACACCTTC | CASSFRGTGGYGYTF
. | TRBD2 | TRBJ2-1 | TRBV9 | TGTGCCAGCAGCCTTAGCCGCAGCGGGAGAGATGAGCAGTTCTTC | CASSLSRSGRDEQFF
many | . | TRBJ1-2 | TRBV10-3 | TGTGCCATCAGTGAGTCGGCAGGGGATGGCTACACCTTC | CAISESAGDGYTF
. | . | TRBJ2-1 | TRBV20-1 | TGCAGTGTTTTCTTGCCTACGGGTTTTGAGCAGTTCTTC | CSVFLPTGFEQFF
many | . | TRBJ2-1 | TRBV11-3 | TGTGCCAGCAGCTTAGAAGGAGTAAATGAGCAGTTCTTC | CASSLEGVNEQFF
many | TRBD1 | TRBJ1-1 | TRBV20-1 | TGCAGTGCTAGAGACATCGACAGGGACACTGAAGCTTTCTTT | CSARDIDRDTEAFF
many | . | TRBJ2-1 | TRBV3-1 | TGTGCCAGCAGCCAGACCCCCCTAACTAGTAATGAGCAGTTCTTC | CASSQTPLTSNEQFF
few | TRBD1 | TRBJ2-7 | TRBV10-3 | TGTGCCATCAGCCTCCGGGACAGGGATTCCGAGCAGTACTTC | CAISLRDRDSEQYF
once | . | TRBJ1-1 | TRBV6-5 | TGTGCCAGCAGGTTATTTGGGGTACACACTGAAGCTTTCTTT | CASRLFGVHTEAFF
many | TRBD1 | TRBJ1-1 | TRBV5-1 | TGCGCCAGCACCCCCGACAGGGTAAACACTGAAGCTTTCTTT | CASTPDRVNTEAFF
. | TRBD2 | TRBJ2-7 | TRBV6-1 | TGTGCCAGCAGTACCGTTTCTCGGGGGGACTCGAACGAGCAGTACTTC | CASSTVSRGDSNEQYF
many | TRBD2 | TRBJ2-3 | TRBV4-3 | TGCGCCAGCAGCCAGCTAGGACCCCTCGGGAGGGATACGCAGTATTTT | CASSQLGPLGRDTQYF
. | . | TRBJ2-4 | TRBV4-1 | TGCGCCAGCAGCCAAGATTTGCAAGGTTTTTCGAACATTCAGTACTTC | CASSQDLQGFSNIQYF
many | TRBD2 | TRBJ2-7 | TRBV28 | TGTGCCAGCAGACATGGACTAGCGATCTCCTACGAGCAGTACTTC | CASRHGLAISYEQYF
. | . | TRBJ2-7 | TRBV4-1 | TGCGCCAGCAGCCAAGAACAGGATAGGTACGAGCAGTACTTC | CASSQEQDRYEQYF
many | . | TRBJ2-1 | TRBV6-1 | TGTGCCAGCAGTGAAGATCGGGACTCGCACAATGAGCAGTTCTTC | CASSEDRDSHNEQFF